This T cell receptor beta chain was sequenced for a study of T cells in localized non-small cell lung cancer. Regarding the study as a whole: Appearances in adjacent lung were noted for a median roughly 50 of the top 100 tumor clones.

Profiling relied on immunoSEQ multiplex PCR, and the TCRdb table lists in-frame clones only, not all of them. Among 25,000 to 30,000 clones listed, around 81% were seen once. On this clone: Its antigen remains unknown.

Trimming removed 1 base from V and 2 bases from J; junction bases left unmatched: 2. The germline V gene encodes CDR1 GTSNPN and CDR2 SVGIG (reference sequence). The CDR3 totals 15 residues. Sequenced here: peripheral blood mononuclear cells, sampled before any cancer treatment. The clonotype was recovered from a man aged 35-69 years with stage III lung adenocarcinoma. The rearrangement links TRBV30 to TRBJ1-3, with 10 bases lining up with TRBD1. CDR3 in DNA: TGTGCCTGGAGTGGACAGGGGGCGGCTGGAAACACCATATATTTT. Its translation is CAWSGQGAAGNTIYF.